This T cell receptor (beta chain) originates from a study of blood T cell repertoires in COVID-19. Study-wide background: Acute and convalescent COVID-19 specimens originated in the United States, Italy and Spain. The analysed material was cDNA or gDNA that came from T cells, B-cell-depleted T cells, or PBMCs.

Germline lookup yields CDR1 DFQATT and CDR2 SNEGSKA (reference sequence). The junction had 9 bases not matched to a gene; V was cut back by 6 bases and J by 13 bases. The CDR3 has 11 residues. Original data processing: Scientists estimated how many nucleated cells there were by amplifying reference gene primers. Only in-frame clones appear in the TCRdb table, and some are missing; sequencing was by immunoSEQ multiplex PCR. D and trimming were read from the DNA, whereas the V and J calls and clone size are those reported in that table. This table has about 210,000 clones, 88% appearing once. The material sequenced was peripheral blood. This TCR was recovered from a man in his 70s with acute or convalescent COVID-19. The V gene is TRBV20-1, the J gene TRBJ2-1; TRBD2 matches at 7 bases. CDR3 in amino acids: CSAVPSGSQFF. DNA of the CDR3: TGCAGTGCCGTCCCTAGCGGATCACAGTTCTTC.